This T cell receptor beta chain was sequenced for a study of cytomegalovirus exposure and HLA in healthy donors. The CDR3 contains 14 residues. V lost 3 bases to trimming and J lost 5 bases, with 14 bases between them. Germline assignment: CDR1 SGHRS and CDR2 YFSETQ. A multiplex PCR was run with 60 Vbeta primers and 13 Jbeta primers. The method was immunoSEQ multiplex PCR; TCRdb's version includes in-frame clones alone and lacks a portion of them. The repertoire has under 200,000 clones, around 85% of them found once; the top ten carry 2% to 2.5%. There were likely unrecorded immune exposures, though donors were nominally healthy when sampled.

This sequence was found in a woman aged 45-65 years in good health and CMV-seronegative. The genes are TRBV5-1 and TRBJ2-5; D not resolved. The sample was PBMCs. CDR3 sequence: CASSSGSGWETQYF. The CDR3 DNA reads TGCGCCAGCAGCTCCGGCTCGGGTTGGGAGACCCAGTACTTC. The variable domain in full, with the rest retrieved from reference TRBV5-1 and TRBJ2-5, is KAGVTQTPRYLIKTRGQQVTLSCSPISGHRSVSWYQQTPGQGLQFLFEYFSETQRNKGNFPGRFSGRQFSNSRSEMNVSTLELGDSALYLCASSSGSGWETQYFGPGTRLLVL.